Listed below are T cell receptor beta chains from one sample, sequenced in a study of T-cell memory formation after mild COVID-19. A single record per CDR3 protein comes from TCRdb applying MiXCR to the 5' RACE reads. The data show 250,000 to 300,000 distinct CDR3 sequences, with roughly 17% seen just once and roughly 23% held by the top ten. What was sequenced was PBMCs or a T cell subset sorted from them (not recorded which). These receptors were taken from a man between 18 and 35 years old who had mild COVID-19 (a few samples of this study predate the infection). Cell type and time point are not known. CDR3s include the opening cysteine and the closing phenylalanine or tryptophan. The D gene is left open where the match is weak. Size is stated for part of the rows, as once, few or many counts, or as a class when the clone is expanded.

>TRBV5-1|-|TRBJ1-1|many
CASSLALGNTEAFF
TGCGCCAGCAGCTTGGCCCTGGGGAACACTGAAGCTTTCTTT
>TRBV7-9|-|TRBJ1-2|few
CASSPAEGIYGYTF
TGTGCCAGCAGCCCCGCTGAGGGGATCTATGGCTACACCTTC
>TRBV7-2|-|TRBJ1-2|once
CASSLGMGYGYTF
TGTGCCAGCAGCTTAGGGATGGGCTATGGCTACACCTTC
>TRBV5-1|TRBD1|TRBJ1-1|few
CASSLTGVSDTEAFF
TGCGCCAGCAGCCTGACAGGGGTCTCGGACACTGAAGCTTTCTTT
>TRBV6-5|TRBD1|TRBJ1-5|few
CASSDLTGANQPQHF
TGTGCCAGCAGTGATCTGACAGGGGCCAATCAGCCCCAGCATTTT
>TRBV7-3|-|TRBJ2-2|few
CASSLTGAGFQNTGELFF
TGTGCCAGCAGCTTAACAGGGGCAGGGTTCCAGAACACCGGGGAGCTGTTTTTT
>TRBV20-1|TRBD2|TRBJ2-3|-
CSARDLAGDPGTDTQYF
TGCAGTGCTAGAGATCTAGCGGGGGACCCGGGAACAGATACGCAGTATTTT
>TRBV5-4|-|TRBJ2-1|many
CASSPGVGSYNEQFF
TGTGCCAGCAGCCCGGGCGTGGGGTCCTACAATGAGCAGTTCTTC
>TRBV7-2|-|TRBJ2-3|-
CASKPPGVGTQYF
TGTGCCAGCAAACCCCCGGGGGTCGGTACGCAGTATTTT
>TRBV11-2|-|TRBJ2-3|few
CASSLDGRADTQYF
TGTGCCAGCAGCTTAGATGGCAGAGCAGATACGCAGTATTTT
>TRBV7-3|-|TRBJ2-7|-
CASSNYPGPYEQYF
TGTGCCAGCAGCAATTACCCCGGCCCCTACGAGCAGTACTTC
>TRBV30|-|TRBJ2-1|many
CAWSVWTGLGEQFF
TGTGCCTGGAGTGTCTGGACGGGGCTAGGTGAGCAGTTCTTC
>TRBV5-1|-|TRBJ1-1|few
CASSLPTELNTEAFF
TGCGCCAGCAGCTTGCCAACAGAACTGAACACTGAAGCTTTCTTT
>TRBV27|TRBD2|TRBJ2-3|few
CASSLFSVRLAESDTQYF
TGTGCCAGCAGTTTATTTTCCGTTCGACTAGCGGAGTCAGATACGCAGTATTTT
>TRBV6-5|-|TRBJ1-4|-
CASSYSRQVYEKLFF
TGTGCCAGCAGTTACTCGAGGCAGGTGTATGAAAAACTGTTTTTT
>TRBV10-2|-|TRBJ2-1|-
CASSDFRGRNEQFF
TGCGCCAGCAGTGACTTCAGGGGTAGGAATGAGCAGTTCTTC
>TRBV12-3/TRBV12-4|-|TRBJ2-7|many
CASSLGGAEQYF
TGTGCCAGCAGTTTAGGGGGTGCCGAGCAGTACTTC
>TRBV24-1|-|TRBJ1-2|-
CATSEQGRGYTF
TGTGCCACCAGTGAACAGGGAAGGGGCTACACCTTC
>TRBV12-3/TRBV12-4|-|TRBJ2-7|few
CASSLAQSEQYF
TGTGCCAGCAGTTTAGCGCAATCCGAGCAGTACTTC
>TRBV12-3/TRBV12-4|-|TRBJ2-3|-
CASSSLTRTDTQYF
TGTGCCAGCAGTTCCCTCACCCGCACAGATACGCAGTATTTT
>TRBV4-3|TRBD1|TRBJ2-2|many
CASSQDSRTGSTGELFF
TGCGCCAGCAGCCAAGATAGTCGGACAGGGAGCACCGGGGAGCTGTTTTTT
>TRBV18|-|TRBJ1-6|-
CASSPQQSSYNSPLHF
TGTGCCAGCTCACCTCAACAGAGCTCCTATAATTCACCCCTCCACTTT
>TRBV2|-|TRBJ2-3|few
CASGGRLGTDTQYF
TGTGCCAGCGGGGGCCGCCTTGGGACAGATACGCAGTATTTT
>TRBV4-3|TRBD1|TRBJ2-5|many
CASSQEPPGQGKETQYF
TGCGCCAGCAGCCAAGAGCCTCCGGGACAGGGGAAAGAGACCCAGTACTTC
>TRBV5-5|-|TRBJ1-5|-
CASPRPRVSNQPQHF
TGTGCCAGCCCCCGGCCCCGGGTGTCCAATCAGCCCCAGCATTTT
>TRBV4-3|-|TRBJ1-5|few
CASSQNLGRAQHF
TGCGCCAGCAGCCAAAATCTCGGTAGGGCCCAACATTTT
>TRBV7-6|-|TRBJ2-2|-
CASSLEGAGADTGELFF
TGTGCCAGCAGCTTAGAAGGTGCGGGGGCCGACACCGGGGAGCTGTTTTTT
>TRBV7-9|TRBD1|TRBJ1-1|few
CASSWQGGETEAFF
TGTGCCAGCAGCTGGCAGGGGGGAGAGACTGAAGCTTTCTTT
>TRBV7-8|TRBD1|TRBJ1-5|-
CASSAGQGGQPQHF
TGTGCCAGCAGCGCGGGACAGGGAGGACAGCCCCAGCATTTT
>TRBV5-1|-|TRBJ2-3|many
CASSLGDSSTDTQYF
TGCGCCAGCAGCTTGGGGGACTCTAGCACAGATACGCAGTATTTT
>TRBV21-1|-|TRBJ2-3|few
CASSKAQAGGPEYVTDTQYF
TGTGCCAGCAGCAAAGCTCAAGCGGGGGGGCCGGAATATGTTACAGATACGCAGTATTTT